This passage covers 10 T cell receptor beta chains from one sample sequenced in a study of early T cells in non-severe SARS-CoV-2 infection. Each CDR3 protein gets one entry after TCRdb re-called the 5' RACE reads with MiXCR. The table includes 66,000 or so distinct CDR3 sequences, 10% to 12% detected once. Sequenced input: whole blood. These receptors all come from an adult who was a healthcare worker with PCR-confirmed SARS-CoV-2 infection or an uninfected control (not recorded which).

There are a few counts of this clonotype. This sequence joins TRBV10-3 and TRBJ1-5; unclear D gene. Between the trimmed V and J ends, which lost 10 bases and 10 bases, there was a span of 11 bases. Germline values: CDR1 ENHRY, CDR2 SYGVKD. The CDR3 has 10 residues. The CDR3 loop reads CATGSSPQHF. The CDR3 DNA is TGTGCCACCGGGAGTTCCCCCCAGCATTTT.

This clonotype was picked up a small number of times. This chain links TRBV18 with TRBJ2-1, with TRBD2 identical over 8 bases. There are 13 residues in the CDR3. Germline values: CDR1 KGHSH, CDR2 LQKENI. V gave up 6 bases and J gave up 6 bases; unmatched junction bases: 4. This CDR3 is CASSGGLANEQFF. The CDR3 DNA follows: TGTGCCAGCTCCGGAGGACTAGCCAATGAGCAGTTCTTC.

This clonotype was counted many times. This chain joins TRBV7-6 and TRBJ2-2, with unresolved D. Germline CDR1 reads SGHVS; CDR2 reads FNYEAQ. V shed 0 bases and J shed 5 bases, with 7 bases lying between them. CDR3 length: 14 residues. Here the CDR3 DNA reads TGTGCCAGCAGCTTAGCGGTAGGGACCGGGGAGCTGTTTTTT. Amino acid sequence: CASSLAVGTGELFF. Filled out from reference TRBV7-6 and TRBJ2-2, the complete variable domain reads GAGVSQSPRYKVTKRGQDVALRCDPISGHVSLYWYRQALGQGPEFLTYFNYEAQQDKSGLPNDRFSAERPEGSISTLTIQRTEQRDSAMYRCASSLAVGTGELFFGEGSRLTVL.

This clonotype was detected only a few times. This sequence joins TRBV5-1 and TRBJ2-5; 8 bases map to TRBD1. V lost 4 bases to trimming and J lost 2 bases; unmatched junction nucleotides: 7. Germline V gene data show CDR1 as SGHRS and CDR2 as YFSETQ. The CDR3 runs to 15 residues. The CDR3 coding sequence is TGCGCCAGCAGCATCGGACAGGGTCGTCAAGAGACCCAGTACTTC. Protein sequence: CASSIGQGRQETQYF. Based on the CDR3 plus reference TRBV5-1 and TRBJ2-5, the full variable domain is KAGVTQTPRYLIKTRGQQVTLSCSPISGHRSVSWYQQTPGQGLQFLFEYFSETQRNKGNFPGRFSGRQFSNSRSEMNVSTLELGDSALYLCASSIGQGRQETQYFGPGTRLLVL.

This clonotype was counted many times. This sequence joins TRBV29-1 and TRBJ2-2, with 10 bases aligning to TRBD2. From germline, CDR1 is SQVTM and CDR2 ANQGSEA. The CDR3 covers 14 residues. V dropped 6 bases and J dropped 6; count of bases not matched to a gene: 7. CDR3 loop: CSVGASGGAGELFF. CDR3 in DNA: TGCAGCGTGGGGGCTAGCGGGGGAGCCGGGGAGCTGTTTTTT.

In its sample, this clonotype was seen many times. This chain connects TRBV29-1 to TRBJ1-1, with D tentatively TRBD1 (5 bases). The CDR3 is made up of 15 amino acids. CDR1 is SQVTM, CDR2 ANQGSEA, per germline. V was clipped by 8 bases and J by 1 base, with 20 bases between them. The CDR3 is CSSISAGRTNTEAFF. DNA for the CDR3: TGCAGCTCTATTTCTGCGGGACGGACGAACACTGAAGCTTTCTTT.

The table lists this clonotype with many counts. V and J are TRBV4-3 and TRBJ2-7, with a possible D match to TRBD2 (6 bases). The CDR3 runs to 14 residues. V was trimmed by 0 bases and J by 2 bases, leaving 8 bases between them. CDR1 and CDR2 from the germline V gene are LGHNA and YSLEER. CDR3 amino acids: CASSQEGGTYEQYF. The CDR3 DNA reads TGCGCCAGCAGCCAAGAGGGGGGTACCTACGAGCAGTACTTC.

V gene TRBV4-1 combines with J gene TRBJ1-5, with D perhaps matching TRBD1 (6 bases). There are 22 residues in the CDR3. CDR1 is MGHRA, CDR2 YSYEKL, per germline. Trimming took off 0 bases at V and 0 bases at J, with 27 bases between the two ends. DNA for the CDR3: TGCGCCAGCAGCCAAGATCCTCGAGGACCGGGACAAATGAGGTATAGCAATCAGCCCCAGCATTTT. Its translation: CASSQDPRGPGQMRYSNQPQHF.

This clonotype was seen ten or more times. The CDR3 here is CSATGGEPYEQYF. CDR3 DNA sequence: TGCAGTGCTACCGGGGGGGAACCCTACGAGCAGTACTTC. The rearrangement links TRBV20-1 to TRBJ2-7, with 8 positions matching TRBD2. Trimming removed 4 bases from V and 2 bases from J; junction bases left unmatched: 4. This CDR3 contains 13 residues. Germline V gene lookup returns CDR1 DFQATT and CDR2 SNEGSKA (reference sequence).

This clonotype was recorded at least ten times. This chain's CDR3 is CASSRGVSGTEAFF. CDR3 in DNA: TGTGCCAGCAGCCGCGGGGTATCGGGCACTGAAGCTTTCTTT. V usage is TRBV6-2 or TRBV6-3 and J usage is TRBJ1-1; no firm D call. Germline assignment: CDR1 MNHEY and CDR2 SVGEGT. V was clipped by 6 bases and J by 4 bases, with 15 bases between them. The CDR3 spans 14 residues.